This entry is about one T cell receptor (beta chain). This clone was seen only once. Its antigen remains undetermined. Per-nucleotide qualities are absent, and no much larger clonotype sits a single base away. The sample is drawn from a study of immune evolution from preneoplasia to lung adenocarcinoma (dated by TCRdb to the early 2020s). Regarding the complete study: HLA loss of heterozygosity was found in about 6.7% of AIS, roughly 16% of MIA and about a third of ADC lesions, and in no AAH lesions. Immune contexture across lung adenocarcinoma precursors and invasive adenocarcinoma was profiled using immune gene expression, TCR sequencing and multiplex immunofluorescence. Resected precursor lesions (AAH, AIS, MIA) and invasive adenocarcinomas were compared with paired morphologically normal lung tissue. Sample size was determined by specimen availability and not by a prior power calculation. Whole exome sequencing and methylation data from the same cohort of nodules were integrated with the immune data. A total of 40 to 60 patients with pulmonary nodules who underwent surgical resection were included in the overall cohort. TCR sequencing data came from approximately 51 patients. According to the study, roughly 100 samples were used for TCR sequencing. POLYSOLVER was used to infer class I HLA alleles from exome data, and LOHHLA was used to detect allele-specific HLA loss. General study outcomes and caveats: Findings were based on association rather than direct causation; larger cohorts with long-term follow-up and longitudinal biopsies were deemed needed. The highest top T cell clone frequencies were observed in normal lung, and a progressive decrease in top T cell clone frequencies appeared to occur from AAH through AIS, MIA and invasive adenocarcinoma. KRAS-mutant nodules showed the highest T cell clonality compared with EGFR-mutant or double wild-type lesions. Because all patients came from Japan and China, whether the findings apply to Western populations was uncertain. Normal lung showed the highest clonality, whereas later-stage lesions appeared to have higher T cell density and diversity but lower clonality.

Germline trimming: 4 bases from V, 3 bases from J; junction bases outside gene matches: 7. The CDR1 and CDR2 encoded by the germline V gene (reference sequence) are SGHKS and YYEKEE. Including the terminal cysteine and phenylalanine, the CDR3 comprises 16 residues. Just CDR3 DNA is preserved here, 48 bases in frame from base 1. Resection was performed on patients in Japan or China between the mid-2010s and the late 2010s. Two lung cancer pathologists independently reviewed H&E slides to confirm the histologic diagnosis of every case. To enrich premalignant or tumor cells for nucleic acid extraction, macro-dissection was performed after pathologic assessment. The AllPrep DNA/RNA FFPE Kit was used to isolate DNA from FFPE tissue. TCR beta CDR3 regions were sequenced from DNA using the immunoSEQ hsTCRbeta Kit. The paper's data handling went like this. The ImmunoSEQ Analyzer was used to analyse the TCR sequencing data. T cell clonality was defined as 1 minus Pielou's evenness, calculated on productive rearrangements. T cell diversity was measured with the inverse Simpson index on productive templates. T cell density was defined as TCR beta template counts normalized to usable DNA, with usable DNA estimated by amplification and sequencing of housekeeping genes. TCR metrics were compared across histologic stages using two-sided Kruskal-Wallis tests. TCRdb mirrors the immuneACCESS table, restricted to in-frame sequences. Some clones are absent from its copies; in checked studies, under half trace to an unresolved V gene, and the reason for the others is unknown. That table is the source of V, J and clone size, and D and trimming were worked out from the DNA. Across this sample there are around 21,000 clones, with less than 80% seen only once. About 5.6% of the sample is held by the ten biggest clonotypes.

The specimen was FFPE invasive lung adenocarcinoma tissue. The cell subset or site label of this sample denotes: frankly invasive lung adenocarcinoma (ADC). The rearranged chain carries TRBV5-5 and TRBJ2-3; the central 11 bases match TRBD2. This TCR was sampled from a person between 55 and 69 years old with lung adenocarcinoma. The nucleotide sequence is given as TGTGCCAGCAGCCCTGGGACTAGCGGTAGAACAGATACGCAGTATTTT. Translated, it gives CASSPGTSGRTDTQYF.